Listed here are 10 T cell receptor beta chains from one sample, sequenced in a study of synovial regulatory T cells in juvenile arthritis. TCRdb's table, derived via immunoSEQ multiplex PCR, lists solely in-frame clones and lacks some. There are around 10,000 clones in the sample, with more than 0.95% held by the top ten. Sample: Treg cells from blood. The sample's subset: remaining (HLA-DR-negative) circulating blood Treg cells. These receptors all stem from a donor between 2 and 29 years old with juvenile idiopathic arthritis.

The genes are TRBV30 and TRBJ1-1. CDR3 length: 11 amino acids. No nucleotide data were recorded. Germline loops: CDR1 GTSNPN, CDR2 SVGIG (reference sequence). CDR3 region: CAWNMNTEAFF. Full variable domain (rest looked up from reference TRBV30 and TRBJ1-1): SQTIHQWPATLVQPVGSPLSLECTVEGTSNPNLYWYRQAAGRGLQLLFYSVGIGQISSEVPQNLSASRPQDRQFILSSKKLLLSDSGFYLCAWNMNTEAFFGQGTRLTVV.

The chain uses TRBV6-1 and TRBJ1-1; TCRdb reports TRBD1, a call that lacks DNA to check it against. Germline V gene sequence: CDR1 MNHNS, CDR2 SASEGT. The CDR3 has 14 amino acids. No coding sequence is recorded. The CDR3 loop reads CAEPGQLLNTEAFF.

The rearrangement joins TRBV5-8 to TRBJ2-2; TCRdb designates TRBD1, a call that cannot be tested without DNA. Germline V gene lookup returns CDR1 SGHTS and CDR2 YDEGEE. CDR3 length: 16 residues. DNA for this receptor is not on file. The CDR3 sequence is CASSLPGQVNTGELFF.

This chain links TRBV28 with TRBJ2-7; the TCRdb D gene call, TRBD1, has no DNA to confirm it. The length of the CDR3 is 16 residues. The DNA is unrecorded. Germline lookup yields CDR1 MDHEN and CDR2 SYDVKM. The CDR3: CASSFSDRDLSYEQYF.

The CDR3 sequence: CASSDDRDSIYGYTF. The gene calls are TRBV6-1 and TRBJ1-2; there is no DNA to check the TCRdb D call of TRBD1. The CDR3 has 15 amino acids. The DNA is unrecorded. The germline V gene encodes CDR1 MNHNS and CDR2 SASEGT.

The chain uses TRBV21-1 and TRBJ2-1; checking the TCRdb D call of TRBD2 is not possible without DNA. TRBV21-1 is listed as a pseudogene. The CDR3 loop spans 15 amino acids. DNA for this receptor is not on file. CDR3 loop: CASSPRAGTVHEQFF.

V and J are TRBV13 and TRBJ2-7; TCRdb picks TRBD1, but there is no DNA to check that call. Looked up from germline, CDR1 is PRHDT and CDR2 is FYEKMQ (reference sequence). The CDR3 loop spans 13 amino acids. Only the protein sequence is given. The CDR3 is CASSQRGRYEQYF.

The chain joins TRBV5-1 to TRBJ1-1. The CDR3 has 11 amino acids. DNA is not recorded here. In germline, CDR1 is SGHRS, CDR2 YFSETQ. The CDR3 region is CASSSHTEAFF.

The genes are TRBV10-3 and TRBJ1-1; TCRdb's D gene call, TRBD1, goes unchecked for lack of DNA. CDR1 and CDR2 from the germline V gene are ENHRY and SYGVKD. The CDR3 consists of 14 residues. The DNA is not on file. The CDR3 sequence: CAISSGQADTEAFF.

This chain joins TRBV19 and TRBJ1-2; TCRdb names TRBD1, which stays unverified in the absence of DNA. This CDR3 contains 15 residues. DNA is not recorded here. CDR1 is LNHDA and CDR2 is SQIVND in the germline V gene (reference sequence). The CDR3 sequence is CASSIDPGTAYGYTF.